Each of the 25 T cell receptor beta chains below was sequenced from the same sample in a study of cytomegalovirus exposure and HLA in healthy donors. Profiled with immunoSEQ multiplex PCR; TCRdb holds only in-frame clones, not every one. Of around 80,000 clones in the sample, roughly 96% were seen once. Sequencing was done on a sample of PBMCs. Every receptor here comes from a woman aged 18-30 years in good health and CMV-seronegative.

The gene calls are TRBV11-2 and TRBJ1-4; no definite D call. Trimming took off 1 base at V and 2 bases at J, with 8 bases between the two ends. The germline V gene encodes CDR1 SGHAT and CDR2 FQNNGV. The CDR3 covers 15 residues. This CDR3 is CASSLGAYTNEKLFF. CDR3 nucleotide sequence: TGTGCCAGCAGCTTAGGGGCCTATACTAATGAAAAACTGTTTTTT.

The chain couples TRBV27 to TRBJ2-5, with 9 positions matching TRBD1. The CDR3 runs to 14 residues. Looked up from germline, CDR1 is MNHEY and CDR2 is SMNVEV (reference sequence). V lost 5 bases, J lost 4 bases, and 5 bases stayed unmatched. The CDR3 region has the DNA TGTGCCAGCAGTGAACAGGGGGCTGGAGAGACCCAGTACTTC. It translates to CASSEQGAGETQYF.

This clone is a singleton in its sample. This chain uses TRBV28 with TRBJ2-1, with D perhaps TRBD2 (5 bases). V shed 5 bases and J shed 7 bases, with 18 bases lying between them. CDR3 length equals 15 residues. Germline V gene sequence: CDR1 MDHEN, CDR2 SYDVKM. As DNA, the CDR3 is TGTGCCAGCAGTACGGGGATACCCATAGTTAATGAGCAGTTCTTC. Amino acid sequence: CASSTGIPIVNEQFF.

CDR3 DNA sequence: TGCGCCAGCAGCCAAGAAGGACTAGCGGCCCCCTACGAGCAGTACTTC. Protein sequence: CASSQEGLAAPYEQYF. The chain carries TRBV4-1 and TRBJ2-7; 10 positions agree with TRBD2. Germline V gene lookup returns CDR1 MGHRA and CDR2 YSYEKL. The CDR3 length is 16 residues. V trimming: 0 bases; J trimming: 2 bases; junction bases outside the gene matches: 4.

The chain carries TRBV13 and TRBJ2-2, with 8 positions matching TRBD1. This CDR3 has 15 residues. The germline V gene encodes CDR1 PRHDT and CDR2 FYEKMQ (reference sequence). V was clipped by 6 bases and J by 4 bases; unmatched bases: 7. CDR3 bases: TGTGCCAGCAGGGCAGGGGGCACGGTCACCGGGGAGCTGTTTTTT. Translation gives CASRAGGTVTGELFF.

V and J are TRBV7-2 and TRBJ1-1; D gene uncertain. V lost 5 bases and J 6 bases, leaving 13 bases between the germline ends. This CDR3 is 13 amino acids long. CDR1 and CDR2 from the germline V gene are SGHTA and FQGNSA. The CDR3 region has the DNA TGTGCCAGCAGCGTGGGCCCGCTCGCTGAAGCTTTCTTT. Amino acid sequence: CASSVGPLAEAFF.

The CDR3 is CASSEAGATGNTIYF. DNA of the CDR3: TGTGCCAGCAGTGAGGCAGGGGCTACTGGAAACACCATATATTTT. V usage is TRBV25-1 and J usage is TRBJ1-3, with D possibly matching TRBD1 (6 bases). Germline CDR1 MGHDK, CDR2 SYGVNS. This CDR3 spans 15 amino acids. The V end lost 3 bases, the J end lost 2 bases, and 11 bases lay between the germline ends.

J is TRBJ2-5 and V is TRBV5-4; D uncertain. In germline, CDR1 is SGHNT, CDR2 YYREEE (reference sequence). Trimming took off 1 base at V and 5 bases at J, with 3 bases between the two ends. This CDR3 spans 11 amino acids. CDR3: CASSLYETQYF. The CDR3 DNA follows: TGTGCCAGCAGCTTGTATGAGACCCAGTACTTC.

The chain carries TRBV15 and TRBJ2-7; perhaps TRBD1 as D (5 bases). V was trimmed by 1 base and J by 2 bases, leaving 15 bases between them. Germline V gene sequence: CDR1 LNHNV, CDR2 YYDKDF (reference sequence). This CDR3 region has 16 residues. In nucleotides, the CDR3 is TGTGCCACCAGCAGAGGCGCGTACGACAGAGCCTACGAGCAGTACTTC. Protein product: CATSRGAYDRAYEQYF.

The chain joins TRBV19 to TRBJ1-5, with D possibly matching TRBD1 (5 bases). The CDR3 is made up of 15 amino acids. Germline V gene sequence: CDR1 LNHDA, CDR2 SQIVND (reference sequence). The V end was cut by 6 bases, the J end by 6 bases, with 18 bases between. The CDR3 reads CASSTFARRGQPQHF. The DNA for the CDR3 is TGTGCCAGTAGCACCTTTGCACGGAGGGGTCAGCCCCAGCATTTT. The full variable domain, with the rest looked up from reference TRBV19 and TRBJ1-5, is DGGITQSPKYLFRKEGQNVTLSCEQNLNHDAMYWYRQDPGQGLRLIYYSQIVNDFQKGDIAEGYSVSREKKESFPLTVTSAQKNPTAFYLCASSTFARRGQPQHFGDGTRLSIL.

This chain joins TRBV7-2 and TRBJ2-3; the D gene is possibly TRBD2 (5 bases). CDR3 size: 13 residues. Germline-derived CDR1 and CDR2 are SGHTA and FQGNSA. Trimming took off 5 bases at V and 6 bases at J, with 12 bases between the two ends. The CDR3 DNA is TGTGCCAGCAGCCCCCCGGGATTGGATACGCAGTATTTT. The encoded protein is CASSPPGLDTQYF.

The chain links TRBV7-9 to TRBJ1-5; TRBD1 might be the D (5 bases). The germline V gene has CDR1 SEHNR and CDR2 FQNEAQ (reference sequence). The V end lost 2 bases, the J end lost 7 bases, and 15 bases lay between the germline ends. The CDR3 loop spans 15 amino acids. CDR3 DNA: TGTGCCAGCAGCTTATCCCAGGGAATTGGCCAGCCCCAGCATTTT. It encodes CASSLSQGIGQPQHF.

This clone was observed a single time. The chain couples TRBV5-1 to TRBJ2-7; TRBD2 matches 7 bases. This CDR3 is 14 amino acids long. V was pared by 1 base and J by 4 bases, with 5 bases of the junction left unmatched. CDR1 is SGHRS and CDR2 is YFSETQ in the germline V gene. The CDR3 nucleotides read TGCGCCAGCAGCTTGTCGCCTAGCGGATACGAGCAGTACTTC. This sequence encodes CASSLSPSGYEQYF.

The genes are TRBV6-5 and TRBJ2-7; 7 bases are shared with TRBD2. The CDR3 runs to 14 residues. Germline V gene sequence: CDR1 MNHEY, CDR2 SVGAGI. V trimming: 5 bases; J trimming: 5 bases; junction bases outside the gene matches: 9. The CDR3 DNA sequence: TGTGCCAGCAGTCGATCGGGAGGCCCCAACGAGCAGTACTTC. Translation gives CASSRSGGPNEQYF.

The chain couples TRBV27 to TRBJ2-1, with D unclear. Per germline, CDR1 MNHEY and CDR2 SMNVEV (reference sequence). The CDR3 covers 16 residues. Trimming took off 0 bases at V and 0 bases at J, with 9 bases between the two ends. The CDR3 coding sequence is TGTGCCAGCAGTTTATCGGTCCAGGCCTCCTACAATGAGCAGTTCTTC. Its translation: CASSLSVQASYNEQFF.

CDR3 loop: CASSLSLQGASQPQHF. In nucleotides, the CDR3 is TGTGCCAGCTCACTTAGCCTACAGGGGGCCAGTCAGCCCCAGCATTTT. The rearrangement links TRBV18 to TRBJ1-5; 9 nucleotides agree with TRBD1. Germline V gene lookup returns CDR1 KGHSH and CDR2 LQKENI. CDR3 length: 16 amino acids. Losses at the gene ends were 4 bases for V and 6 bases for J; bases not matched to a gene: 10.

This chain joins TRBV19 and TRBJ1-1, with TRBD1 matching over 9 bases. The CDR3 sequence is 14 residues long. Per the germline V gene, CDR1 is LNHDA and CDR2 is SQIVND (reference sequence). J lost 0 bases, V lost 6 bases, and 2 bases had no gene match. CDR3 loop: CASRRTGVNTEAFF. Here the CDR3 DNA reads TGTGCCAGTAGAAGGACAGGGGTGAACACTGAAGCTTTCTTT.

This chain joins TRBV14 and TRBJ2-1, with 9 nucleotides matching TRBD2. The CDR3 runs 18 residues. Trimming at V came to 1 base and at J to 0 bases, leaving 7 bases not matched to a gene. Germline CDR1 and CDR2: SGHDN and FVKESK. In nucleotides, the CDR3 is TGTGCCAGCAGCCAAGGGCCTCTTAGCGGGAGCTCCTACAATGAGCAGTTCTTC. It encodes CASSQGPLSGSSYNEQFF.

As concerns this clone: It may be a read error: a sequence one base away is much more abundant. The chain employs TRBV2 and TRBJ1-1, with a weak D call TRBD1 (5 bases). This CDR3 has 11 residues. V lost 7 bases, J lost 4 bases, and 7 bases lay in between. From germline, CDR1 is SNHLY and CDR2 FYNNEI. CDR3 in amino acids: CASTRGTEAFF. As DNA, the CDR3 is TGTGCCAGCACAAGGGGCACTGAAGCTTTCTTT.

The chain employs TRBV5-8 and TRBJ1-5; D is unresolved. The CDR3 extends over 15 amino acids. Germline V gene sequence: CDR1 SGHTS, CDR2 YDEGEE. V lost 3 bases and J lost 1, with 11 bases in between. The chain's CDR3 is CASSSGVASNQPQHF. The DNA of the CDR3 is TGTGCCAGCAGCTCTGGAGTGGCCAGCAATCAGCCCCAGCATTTT. The complete variable domain, with remaining parts taken from reference TRBV5-8 and TRBJ1-5, reads EAGVTQSPTHLIKTRGQQATLRCSPISGHTSVYWYQQALGLGLQFLLWYDEGEERNRGNFPPRFSGRQFPNYSSELNVNALELEDSALYLCASSSGVASNQPQHFGDGTRLSIL.

This clone has just one count. J is TRBJ1-1 and V is TRBV10-3; 9 positions match TRBD1. V was clipped by 4 bases and J by 5 bases; unmatched bases: 5. Per the germline V gene, CDR1 is ENHRY and CDR2 is SYGVKD. This CDR3 is 14 amino acids long. CDR3 nucleotides: TGTGCCATCAGTGGGCGACAGGGGGGGACTGAAGCTTTCTTT. Its protein is CAISGRQGGTEAFF.

The V and J genes are TRBV10-1 and TRBJ2-5; D gene unclear. V lost 0 bases and J lost 9, with 8 bases in between. Germline loops: CDR1 WNHNN, CDR2 SYGVQD (reference sequence). The length of the CDR3 is 12 residues. The CDR3 DNA sequence: TGCGCCAGCAGTGAGTCCGTCTCGGCCCAGTACTTC. Its translation is CASSESVSAQYF.

This rearrangement joins TRBV13 to TRBJ2-2; 9 nucleotides match TRBD2. Germline trimming cut 5 bases from V and 5 bases from J; bases unmatched to any gene: 9. Germline V lookup: CDR1 PRHDT, CDR2 FYEKMQ (reference sequence). The CDR3 runs to 16 residues. CDR3 loop: CASSPAGGPSTGELFF. The DNA for the CDR3 is TGTGCCAGCAGCCCCGCGGGAGGGCCATCTACCGGGGAGCTGTTTTTT.

J is TRBJ2-1 and V is TRBV11-2, with D hard to call. This CDR3 is built from 16 residues. The V end lost 0 bases, the J end lost 4 bases, and 13 bases lay between the germline ends. In germline, CDR1 is SGHAT, CDR2 FQNNGV. CDR3 in amino acids: CASSLDGDNLYNEQFF. CDR3 in DNA: TGTGCCAGCAGCTTAGACGGAGATAACTTGTACAATGAGCAGTTCTTC. Filled out from reference TRBV11-2 and TRBJ2-1, the complete variable domain reads EAGVAQSPRYKIIEKRQSVAFWCNPISGHATLYWYQQILGQGPKLLIQFQNNGVVDDSQLPKDRFSAERLKGVDSTLKIQPAKLEDSAVYLCASSLDGDNLYNEQFFGPGTRLTVL.

This clone occurred once. This rearrangement joins TRBV7-2 to TRBJ2-7; D uncertain. The CDR3 totals 13 residues. V was trimmed by 1 base and J by 3 bases, leaving 7 bases between them. The germline gives CDR1 SGHTA, CDR2 FQGNSA. CDR3 sequence (DNA): TGTGCCAGCAGCTTAGTATCGTACTACGAGCAGTACTTC. This translates into CASSLVSYYEQYF.